Presented here are 8 T cell receptor beta chains from one specimen sequenced in a study of blood T cell repertoires in COVID-19 (TCRdb year 2020). The method behind the library was the immunoSEQ multiplex PCR assay. TCRdb re-hosts the immuneACCESS table, in-frame sequences only. Its copies lack some clones; in the studies checked, an unresolved V gene accounts for under half of them, and the cause for the rest is not known. The sample table records approximately 670,000 clones; around 89% of these occur just once. The top ten hold more than 0.25% of the sample. Sequenced: peripheral blood. The receptors come from a woman aged 18-29 years with acute or convalescent COVID-19.

This clone showed up just once. The chain combines TRBV2 with TRBJ1-3; D unresolved. This CDR3 has 14 residues. Germline values: CDR1 SNHLY, CDR2 FYNNEI. V dropped 6 bases and J dropped 4 bases, with 13 bases sitting between them. The CDR3 nucleotides read TGTGCCAGCAGAGTCTATCTTTCCGGAAACACCATATATTTT. Protein sequence: CASRVYLSGNTIYF.

The rearrangement links TRBV7-8 to TRBJ2-5, with TRBD2 matching over 14 bases. This CDR3 has 16 residues. Germline V gene data show CDR1 as SGHVS and CDR2 as FQNEAQ. Trimming cost V 5 bases and J 5 bases; bases outside gene matches: 7. In DNA form, the CDR3 reads TGTGCCAGCAGCATTGGGACTAGCGGGGGCCAGGAGACCCAGTACTTC. Translating gives CASSIGTSGGQETQYF.

J is TRBJ2-7 and V is TRBV7-2, with D unresolved. Germline V gives CDR1 SGHTA, CDR2 FQGNSA. The germline V and J ends were trimmed by 5 bases and 6 bases, with 17 bases remaining between them. The CDR3 contains 14 residues. The CDR3 protein is CASSQAPRPGEQYF. In DNA, the CDR3 is TGTGCCAGCAGCCAAGCCCCCCGTCCAGGCGAGCAGTACTTC.

This chain uses TRBV7-9 with TRBJ2-7; 7 positions match TRBD2. Germline trimming cut 4 bases from V and 0 bases from J; bases unmatched to any gene: 15. The CDR3 contains 18 residues. From germline, CDR1 is SEHNR and CDR2 FQNEAQ (reference sequence). The CDR3, as DNA: TGTGCCAGCAGCTCGCCTGGGCGGGGACCGGGAGGCTCCTACGAGCAGTACTTC. It is translated as CASSSPGRGPGGSYEQYF.

The CDR3 region is CASSERTRGGTEAFF. CDR3 nucleotides: TGTGCCAGCAGTGAACGGACGAGGGGGGGCACTGAAGCTTTCTTT. The rearrangement links TRBV6-1 to TRBJ1-1; D possibly corresponds to TRBD1 (6 bases). CDR3 size: 15 residues. V shed 2 bases and J shed 4 bases, with 14 bases lying between them. Per germline, CDR1 MNHNS and CDR2 SASEGT.

The chain combines TRBV2 with TRBJ1-6; perhaps TRBD1 as D (5 bases). The CDR3 is made up of 13 amino acids. Germline V gene data show CDR1 as SNHLY and CDR2 as FYNNEI. V was trimmed by 7 bases and J by 14 bases, leaving 18 bases between them. CDR3 amino acids: CASKGTGNRSLHF. The CDR3 coding sequence is TGTGCCAGCAAGGGTACAGGTAATAGATCCCTCCACTTT. Full variable domain (missing parts from reference TRBV2 and TRBJ1-6): EPEVTQTPSHQVTQMGQEVILRCVPISNHLYFYWYRQILGQKVEFLVSFYNNEISEKSEIFDDQFSVERPDGSNFTLKIRSTKLEDSAMYFCASKGTGNRSLHFGNGTRLTVT.

J is TRBJ1-1 and V is TRBV6-5; D remains ambiguous. The germline CDR1 and CDR2 sequences are MNHEY and SVGAGI. The CDR3 runs to 11 residues. Trimming pared 4 bases from V and 8 bases from J, leaving 8 bases between. The DNA of the CDR3 is TGTGCCAGCAGTTCTAACTGGGAAGCTTTCTTT. Its protein product is CASSSNWEAFF.

This clone was counted once. The rearrangement joins TRBV30 to TRBJ1-2, with a tentative D call TRBD1 (5 bases). Germline lookup yields CDR1 GTSNPN and CDR2 SVGIG (reference sequence). Deletions cut 4 bases from V and 2 bases from J, with 14 bases between. The CDR3 covers 14 residues. CDR3 region: CAWNRGWENYGYTF. In DNA form, the CDR3 reads TGTGCCTGGAACCGGGGGTGGGAGAACTATGGCTACACCTTC.